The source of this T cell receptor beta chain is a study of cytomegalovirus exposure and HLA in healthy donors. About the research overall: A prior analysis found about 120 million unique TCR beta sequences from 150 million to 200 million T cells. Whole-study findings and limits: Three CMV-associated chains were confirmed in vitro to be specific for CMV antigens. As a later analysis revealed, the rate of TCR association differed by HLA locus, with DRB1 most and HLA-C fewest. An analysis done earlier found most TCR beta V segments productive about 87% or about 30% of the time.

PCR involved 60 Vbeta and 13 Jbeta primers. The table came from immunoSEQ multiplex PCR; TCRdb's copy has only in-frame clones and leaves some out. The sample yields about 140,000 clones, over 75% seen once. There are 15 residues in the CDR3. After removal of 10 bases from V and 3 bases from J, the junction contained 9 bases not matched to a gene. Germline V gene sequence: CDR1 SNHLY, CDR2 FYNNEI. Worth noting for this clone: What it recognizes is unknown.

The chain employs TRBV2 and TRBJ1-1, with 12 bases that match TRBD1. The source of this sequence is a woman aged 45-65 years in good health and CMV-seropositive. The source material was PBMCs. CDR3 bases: TGTGCCACAACGGGGACAGGGGGCCTTGACACTGAAGCTTTCTTT. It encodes CATTGTGGLDTEAFF.